The 18 T cell receptor beta chains below all came from one sample that was sequenced in a study of cytomegalovirus exposure and HLA in healthy donors. The PCR had 60 Vbeta and 13 Jbeta primers. The method was immunoSEQ multiplex PCR; TCRdb's version includes in-frame clones alone and lacks a portion of them. The sample carries some 150,000 clones, approximately 79% recorded once. Sequencing used PBMCs. These receptor sequences come from a man aged 55 to 70 in good health and CMV-seronegative.

This clone was detected a few times. This chain uses TRBV6-1 with TRBJ1-2; D ambiguous. Trimming left V 3 bases short and J 2 bases short, with 7 bases between. CDR1 is MNHNS and CDR2 is SASEGT in the germline V gene. The CDR3 sequence is 13 residues long. The CDR3 DNA reads TGTGCCAGCAGTGACAGGAACAACTATGGCTACACCTTC. This translates into CASSDRNNYGYTF.

Notes on this clone: Other DNA sequences of this sample code for an identical CDR3. The rearrangement joins TRBV7-2 to TRBJ2-7, with TRBD2 as a possible D gene (6 bases). With 0 bases removed from V and 2 bases from J, the gap between germline ends came to 8 bases. This CDR3 is 14 amino acids long. Germline V lookup: CDR1 SGHTA, CDR2 FQGNSA. CDR3 in amino acids: CASSLAGGPYEQYF. CDR3 DNA sequence: TGTGCCAGCAGCTTAGCGGGAGGCCCCTACGAGCAGTACTTC.

The rearrangement joins TRBV5-1 to TRBJ2-2, with 7 bases that match TRBD1. The trim removed 4 bases at V and 1 base at J, leaving 10 bases unmatched. The CDR3 contains 17 residues. CDR1 and CDR2 from the germline V gene are SGHRS and YFSETQ. CDR3 sequence (DNA): TGCGCCAGCAGCCCACGAGTGACAGGGAGGAACACCGGGGAGCTGTTTTTT. Translation gives CASSPRVTGRNTGELFF.

The rearrangement links TRBV7-9 to TRBJ2-5; D might be TRBD1 (6 bases). CDR1 is SEHNR, CDR2 FQNEAQ, per germline (reference sequence). V was cut by 2 bases and J by 5 bases, with 15 bases left in between. The CDR3 extends over 15 amino acids. The CDR3 DNA reads TGTGCCAGCAGCTTATCCACAGGGATGTACGAGACCCAGTACTTC. This translates into CASSLSTGMYETQYF.

The chain links TRBV6-5 to TRBJ2-6; a possible D gene is TRBD1 (5 bases). Per the germline V gene, CDR1 is MNHEY and CDR2 is SVGAGI. This CDR3 is 15 amino acids long. V was trimmed by 6 bases and J by 0 bases, leaving 9 bases between them. CDR3 nucleotide sequence: TGTGCCAGCAGCATCGACAGCTCTGGGGCCAACGTCCTGACTTTC. Translating it yields CASSIDSSGANVLTF.

The chain employs TRBV7-9 and TRBJ2-2; 7 bases agree with TRBD1. Germline V CDR1 and CDR2: SEHNR, FQNEAQ (reference sequence). This CDR3 region has 13 residues. Trimming removed 6 bases from V and 4 bases from J; junction bases left unmatched: 2. For the CDR3, the DNA is TGTGCCAGCAGACGACAGGGCACCGGGGAGCTGTTTTTT. It codes for CASRRQGTGELFF.

The chain joins TRBV19 to TRBJ1-5; D possibly corresponds to TRBD1 (5 bases). V was cut by 5 bases and J by 2 bases, with 10 bases left in between. The CDR3 loop spans 14 amino acids. The V gene's germline CDR1 is LNHDA and CDR2 SQIVND (reference sequence). The CDR3 DNA follows: TGTGCCAGTAGTTCCCCGGGGGGCAATCAGCCCCAGCATTTT. This encodes CASSSPGGNQPQHF.

The rearrangement joins TRBV11-3 to TRBJ2-1; TRBD2 matches at 10 bases. Germline V gene data show CDR1 as SGHNT and CDR2 as YENEEA. Germline trimming cut 1 base from V and 9 bases from J; bases unmatched to any gene: 9. The CDR3 loop spans 16 amino acids. The CDR3 loop is CASSLGGSGRPGEQFF. CDR3 nucleotides: TGTGCCAGCAGCTTAGGGGGTAGCGGGAGGCCGGGTGAGCAGTTCTTC.

The V call is TRBV30, the J call TRBJ2-2; 8 nucleotides align to TRBD1. Germline V gene sequence: CDR1 GTSNPN, CDR2 SVGIG (reference sequence). With V trimmed by 3 bases and J by 4 bases, 7 bases remained unmatched. The CDR3 runs 15 residues. Here the CDR3 reads CAWSSGTGSTGELFF. The CDR3 DNA reads as TGTGCCTGGAGCTCTGGGACAGGTTCCACCGGGGAGCTGTTTTTT.

This clone was detected a few times. The chain employs TRBV18 and TRBJ2-1; 7 bases fit TRBD2. This CDR3 has 14 residues. From germline, CDR1 is KGHSH and CDR2 LQKENI. The V and J ends lost 0 bases and 7 bases, in that order; junction bases with no gene match: 3. The CDR3 protein is CASSPPVGGNEQFF. The CDR3 DNA reads TGTGCCAGCTCACCACCCGTGGGGGGGAATGAGCAGTTCTTC.

V gene TRBV7-2 combines with J gene TRBJ2-7; tentatively, D is TRBD2 (6 bases). Between the trimmed V and J ends, which lost 5 bases and 2 bases, there was a span of 16 bases. The CDR3 runs to 15 residues. Germline V gives CDR1 SGHTA, CDR2 FQGNSA. CDR3 region: CASSLGTHAAYEQYF. DNA for the CDR3: TGTGCCAGCAGCCTCGGGACTCATGCTGCCTACGAGCAGTACTTC.

This chain joins TRBV30 and TRBJ1-4; D is possibly TRBD1 (6 bases). CDR3 length equals 17 residues. Germline CDR1 GTSNPN, CDR2 SVGIG (reference sequence). Trimming stripped 3 bases from V and 7 bases from J, with 24 bases between. CDR3 nucleotide sequence: TGTGCCTGGAGCGACCACCTATGGGGGGGCGCGAGTGAAAAACTGTTTTTT. It codes for CAWSDHLWGGASEKLFF.

V usage is TRBV10-3 and J usage is TRBJ2-1, with 12 bases lining up with TRBD2. CDR3 size: 15 residues. Per the germline V gene, CDR1 is ENHRY and CDR2 is SYGVKD. With V trimmed by 7 bases and J by 8 bases, 9 bases remained unmatched. The CDR3 sequence is CAIMTSGRSDDEQFF. Written as DNA, the CDR3 is TGTGCCATCATGACTAGCGGGAGATCGGACGATGAGCAGTTCTTC.

The chain joins TRBV29-1 to TRBJ1-4; the D gene is possibly TRBD1 (6 bases). Germline V gene lookup returns CDR1 SQVTM and CDR2 ANQGSEA. There are 15 residues in the CDR3. Trimming removed 4 bases from V and 2 bases from J, with 14 bases in between. This CDR3 reads CSVGGPGGTNEKLFF. CDR3 in DNA: TGCAGCGTTGGGGGGCCCGGGGGGACTAATGAAAAACTGTTTTTT.

This clone is a singleton in its sample. The chain couples TRBV27 to TRBJ2-3, with 14 bases identical to TRBD2. Per germline, CDR1 MNHEY and CDR2 SMNVEV (reference sequence). V shed 6 bases, J shed 5 bases, and the junction held 7 bases outside the gene matches. The CDR3 extends over 16 amino acids. This CDR3 reads CASSSLGTSGRDTQYF. The CDR3 bases are TGTGCCAGCAGCAGCCTCGGGACTAGCGGGAGAGATACGCAGTATTTT.

The CDR3 region is CASRGRQGRYGYTF. The CDR3 DNA reads as TGTGCCAGCAGGGGGAGACAGGGGAGGTATGGCTACACCTTC. V gene TRBV6-1 combines with J gene TRBJ1-2, with TRBD1 matching over 8 bases. The CDR3 length is 14 residues. V dropped 6 bases and J dropped 5; count of bases not matched to a gene: 8. Germline CDR1 MNHNS, CDR2 SASEGT.

The V and J genes are TRBV7-9 and TRBJ2-4, with TRBD1 identical over 9 bases. CDR3 length: 16 residues. Germline CDR1 and CDR2: SEHNR and FQNEAQ (reference sequence). V lost 5 bases to trimming and J lost 2 bases; unmatched junction nucleotides: 7. The CDR3 nucleotides read TGTGCCAGCAGCACAGTGGACAGGGGATCCAAAAACATTCAGTACTTC. Translated: CASSTVDRGSKNIQYF.

This clone was recorded only once. V and J are TRBV28 and TRBJ2-7, with D maybe TRBD2 (6 bases). The CDR3 extends over 14 amino acids. Trimming took 5 bases from V and 3 from J, leaving 14 bases between them. Germline-derived CDR1 and CDR2 are MDHEN and SYDVKM. The CDR3 DNA sequence: TGTGCCAGCAGTCGGACCTTCGGGGGCTACGAGCAGTACTTC. Translating gives CASSRTFGGYEQYF.